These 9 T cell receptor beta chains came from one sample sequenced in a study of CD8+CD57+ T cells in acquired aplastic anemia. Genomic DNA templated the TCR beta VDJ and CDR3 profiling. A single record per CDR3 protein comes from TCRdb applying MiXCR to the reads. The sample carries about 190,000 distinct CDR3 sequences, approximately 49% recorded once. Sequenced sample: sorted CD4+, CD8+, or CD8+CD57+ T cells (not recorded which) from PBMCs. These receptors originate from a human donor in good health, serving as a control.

CDR3 bases: TGTGCCAGCAGTCAAACTAGCGGGGCTACCAATCAGCCCCAGCATTTT. Protein product: CASSQTSGATNQPQHF. V usage is TRBV7-2 and J usage is TRBJ1-5; D is possibly TRBD1 (5 bases). The germline V gene encodes CDR1 SGHTA and CDR2 FQGNSA. The CDR3 sequence is 16 residues long. V lost 6 bases, J lost 3 bases, and 18 bases lay in between. Based on the CDR3 plus reference TRBV7-2 and TRBJ1-5, the full variable domain is GAGVSQSPSNKVTEKGKDVELRCDPISGHTALYWYRQSLGQGLEFLIYFQGNSAPDKSGLPSDRFSAERTGGSVSTLTIQRTQQEDSAVYLCASSQTSGATNQPQHFGDGTRLSIL.

This chain's CDR3 is CASSLVQGANEQYF. The CDR3 nucleotides are TGTGCCAGCAGCTTAGTCCAGGGGGCAAACGAGCAGTACTTC. The V call is TRBV25-1, the J call TRBJ2-7; 8 nucleotides align to TRBD1. In germline, CDR1 is MGHDK, CDR2 SYGVNS. J gave up 5 bases and V 6 bases, and 9 bases lay outside the gene matches. The CDR3 extends over 14 amino acids.

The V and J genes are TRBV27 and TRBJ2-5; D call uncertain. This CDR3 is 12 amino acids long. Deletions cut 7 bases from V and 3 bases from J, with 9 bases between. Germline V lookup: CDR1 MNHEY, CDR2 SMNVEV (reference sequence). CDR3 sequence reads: CASTANEETQYF. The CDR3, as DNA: TGTGCCAGCACGGCTAACGAAGAGACCCAGTACTTC.

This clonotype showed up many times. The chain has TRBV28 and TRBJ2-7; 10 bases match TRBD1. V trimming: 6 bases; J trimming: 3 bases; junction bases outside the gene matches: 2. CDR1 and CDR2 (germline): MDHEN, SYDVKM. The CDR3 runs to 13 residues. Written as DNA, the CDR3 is TGTGCCAGCAGGACAGGGGGCGTCTACGAGCAGTACTTC. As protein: CASRTGGVYEQYF.

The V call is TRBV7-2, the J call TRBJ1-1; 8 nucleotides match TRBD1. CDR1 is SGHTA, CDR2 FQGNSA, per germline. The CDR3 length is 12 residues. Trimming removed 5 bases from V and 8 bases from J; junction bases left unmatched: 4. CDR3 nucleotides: TGTGCCAGCAGCAATCCAGGGGGCGAAGCTTTCTTT. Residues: CASSNPGGEAFF.

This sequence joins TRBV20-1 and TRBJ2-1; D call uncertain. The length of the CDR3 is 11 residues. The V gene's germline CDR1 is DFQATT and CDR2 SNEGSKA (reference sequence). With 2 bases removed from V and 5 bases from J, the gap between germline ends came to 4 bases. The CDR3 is CSARWDNEQFF. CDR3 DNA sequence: TGCAGTGCTAGATGGGACAATGAGCAGTTCTTC.

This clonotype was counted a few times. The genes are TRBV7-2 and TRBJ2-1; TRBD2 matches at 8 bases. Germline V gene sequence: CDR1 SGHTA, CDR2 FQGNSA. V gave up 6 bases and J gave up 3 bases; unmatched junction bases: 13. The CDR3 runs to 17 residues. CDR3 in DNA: TGTGCCAGCAGTTTGGGCGGGAGGACCACTAGCTACAATGAGCAGTTCTTC. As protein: CASSLGGRTTSYNEQFF.

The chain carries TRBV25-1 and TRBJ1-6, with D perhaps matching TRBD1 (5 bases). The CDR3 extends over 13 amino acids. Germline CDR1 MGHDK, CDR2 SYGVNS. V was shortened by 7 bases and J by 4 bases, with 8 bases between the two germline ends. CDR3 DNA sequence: TGTGCCAGCAACGGACAATATAATTCACCCCTCCACTTT. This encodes CASNGQYNSPLHF.

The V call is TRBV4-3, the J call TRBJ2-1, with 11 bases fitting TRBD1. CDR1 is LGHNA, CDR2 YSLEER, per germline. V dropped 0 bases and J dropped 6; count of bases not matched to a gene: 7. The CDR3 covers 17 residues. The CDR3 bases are TGCGCCAGCAGCCAAGACTGGACAGGGGGCGCAATCAATGAGCAGTTCTTC. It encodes CASSQDWTGGAINEQFF.